Shown below are 3 T cell receptor beta chains from a single sample sequenced in a study of cytomegalovirus exposure and HLA in healthy donors. In the PCR, 60 Vbeta and 13 Jbeta primers were used. Measured with immunoSEQ multiplex PCR; TCRdb has only the in-frame clones, and not every one. The table has about 230,000 clones, around 89% seen once. Material: PBMCs. These receptor sequences come from a woman aged 18-29 years in good health and CMV-seronegative.

The chain employs TRBV6-5 and TRBJ2-7, with D possibly TRBD1 on 6 matching bases. Trimming cost V 6 bases and J 5 bases, with 20 bases left between them. This CDR3 comprises 15 residues. The germline CDR1 and CDR2 sequences are MNHEY and SVGAGI. The CDR3 loop is CASSPVSTGMNEQYF. In nucleotides, the CDR3 is TGTGCCAGCAGCCCTGTAAGTACAGGGATGAACGAGCAGTACTTC.

This clone showed up just a few times. The chain has TRBV23-1 and TRBJ2-7, with D unresolved. TRBV23-1 is an ORF, with its function uncertain. There are 13 residues in the CDR3. Between the trimmed V and J ends, which lost 2 bases and 5 bases, there was a span of 10 bases. CDR3 bases: TGCGCCAGCAGTCAACAGGCTCCCCACGAGCAGTACTTC. It yields the protein CASSQQAPHEQYF.

This chain uses TRBV5-1 with TRBJ1-2; D is unclear. V lost 0 bases, J lost 8 bases, and 17 bases lay in between. The germline V gene encodes CDR1 SGHRS and CDR2 YFSETQ. The CDR3 covers 15 residues. The CDR3 region is CASSLAPEEVKGYTF. The CDR3 DNA is TGCGCCAGCAGCTTGGCCCCTGAGGAGGTCAAAGGCTACACCTTC.